Presented here are 25 T cell receptor beta chains from one specimen sequenced in a study of identical twins. One entry per CDR3 protein results from TCRdb running MiXCR on the 5' RACE reads. The table includes roughly 250,000 distinct CDR3 sequences, roughly 7% detected once. This sample also appeared in a second study, on yellow fever vaccine responses in identical twins.

Sequencing was carried out using memory (CD45RO+) T cells sorted from blood. These receptors were collected from a woman between 18 and 29 years old in good health.

This clonotype was picked up a small number of times. The V gene is TRBV7-9, the J gene TRBJ2-1, with D possibly TRBD2 on 5 matching bases. V was shortened by 5 bases and J by 4 bases, with 12 bases between the two germline ends. Looked up from germline, CDR1 is SEHNR and CDR2 is FQNEAQ (reference sequence). The CDR3 spans 14 residues. This CDR3 reads CASSPATGYNEQFF. The CDR3 region has the DNA TGTGCCAGCAGCCCGGCGACGGGGTACAATGAGCAGTTCTTC.

This chain connects TRBV24-1 to TRBJ2-5, with 7 positions matching TRBD2. This CDR3 spans 15 amino acids. Germline loops: CDR1 KGHDR, CDR2 SFDVKD. The V segment lost 2 bases and the J segment 3 bases; nucleotides outside the gene matches: 5. CDR3 residues: CATSDWTGGKETQYF. The DNA of the CDR3 is TGTGCCACCAGTGATTGGACGGGGGGAAAAGAGACCCAGTACTTC.

The chain carries TRBV14 and TRBJ1-4; the D gene is possibly TRBD1 (5 bases). Trimming stripped 4 bases from V and 7 bases from J, with 19 bases between. The germline gives CDR1 SGHDN, CDR2 FVKESK. CDR3 length equals 16 residues. The CDR3 bases are TGTGCCAGCAGCCCTATCGCGCAGGGTCGGGGTGAAAAACTGTTTTTT. Encoded protein: CASSPIAQGRGEKLFF.

This clonotype was detected a few times. The rearrangement links TRBV3-1 to TRBJ2-6; TRBD1 is a possible D gene (6 bases). The CDR3 loop spans 19 amino acids. Trimming stripped 4 bases from V and 0 bases from J, with 19 bases between. Germline lookup yields CDR1 LGHDT and CDR2 YNNKEL (reference sequence). The CDR3 region has the DNA TGTGCCAGCAGCCTCGGACCGGGACACTTAAGCTCTGGGGCCAACGTCCTGACTTTC. Translation: CASSLGPGHLSSGANVLTF.

This clonotype was recorded at least ten times. The chain combines TRBV7-2 with TRBJ2-7; TRBD2 aligns across 12 bases. Trimming took 4 bases from V and 4 from J; bases not matched to a gene: 5. This CDR3 region has 15 residues. Germline V lookup: CDR1 SGHTA, CDR2 FQGNSA. CDR3 amino acids: CASSSRLAGVYEQYF. In DNA form, the CDR3 reads TGTGCCAGCAGCTCTCGACTAGCGGGAGTATACGAGCAGTACTTC.

This clonotype was counted between two and nine times. V and J are TRBV29-1 and TRBJ2-1; 10 nucleotides line up with TRBD2. Trimming cost V 7 bases and J 4 bases; bases outside gene matches: 16. Per germline, CDR1 SQVTM and CDR2 ANQGSEA. The CDR3 is made up of 17 amino acids. CDR3 protein: CSAPTGGAGGRYNEQFF. CDR3 bases: TGCAGCGCCCCAACCGGGGGAGCGGGGGGGCGTTACAATGAGCAGTTCTTC.

This clonotype turned up a few times. The rearrangement uses TRBV5-5 and TRBJ2-7; D unclear. CDR1 SGHKS and CDR2 YYEKEE come from the germline V gene (reference sequence). CDR3 size: 15 residues. V was trimmed by 6 bases and J by 1 base, leaving 17 bases between them. DNA for the CDR3: TGTGCCAGCACCCCTGGGGATACCGCTTCCTACGAGCAGTACTTC. Translated, it gives CASTPGDTASYEQYF.

The sample holds many counts of this clonotype. J is TRBJ2-1 and V is TRBV2; D might be TRBD2 (6 bases). Germline CDR1 SNHLY, CDR2 FYNNEI. Trimming took off 7 bases at V and 6 bases at J, with 19 bases between the two ends. The CDR3 has 15 amino acids. This CDR3 reads CASTPPGVLPNEQFF. The CDR3 region has the DNA TGTGCCAGCACCCCCCCGGGAGTCCTCCCCAATGAGCAGTTCTTC. The full variable domain, rest sourced from reference TRBV2 and TRBJ2-1, is EPEVTQTPSHQVTQMGQEVILRCVPISNHLYFYWYRQILGQKVEFLVSFYNNEISEKSEIFDDQFSVERPDGSNFTLKIRSTKLEDSAMYFCASTPPGVLPNEQFFGPGTRLTVL.

This clonotype rates as medium-sized. CDR3 sequence: CASSPEGDKNSPLHF. Here the CDR3 DNA reads TGCGCCAGCAGCCCCGAGGGGGATAAAAATTCACCCCTCCACTTT. This chain uses TRBV4-1 with TRBJ1-6; tentative D call: TRBD1 (6 bases). The germline V gene encodes CDR1 MGHRA and CDR2 YSYEKL. The V end was cut by 4 bases, the J end by 7 bases, with 14 bases between. The CDR3 has 15 residues.

CDR3 in DNA: TGCAGTGGAGGACAGCACAATGAGCAGTTCTTC. It yields the protein CSGGQHNEQFF. V is TRBV29-1 and J is TRBJ2-1; D is possibly TRBD1 (6 bases). CDR1 and CDR2 (germline): SQVTM, ANQGSEA. The CDR3 is 11 amino acids.

This clonotype occurred many times. V and J are TRBV20-1 and TRBJ2-1, with no clear D. This CDR3 has 11 residues. CDR1 is DFQATT and CDR2 is SNEGSKA in the germline V gene (reference sequence). CDR3: CRVPGAREQFF. The CDR3 DNA sequence: TGCAGGGTACCCGGAGCGAGGGAGCAGTTCTTC.

The table lists this clonotype with a few counts. The genes are TRBV7-6 and TRBJ2-7; D uncertain. This CDR3 is built from 15 residues. Per the germline V gene, CDR1 is SGHVS and CDR2 is FNYEAQ. V lost 1 base and J 1 base, leaving 11 bases between the germline ends. DNA for the CDR3: TGTGCCAGCAGCTTAGGGGTAGCAACATCCTACGAGCAGTACTTC. Its translation is CASSLGVATSYEQYF.

This clonotype appeared a few times. The rearrangement links TRBV6-5 to TRBJ2-3, with D possibly being TRBD1 (6 bases). Per the germline V gene, CDR1 is MNHEY and CDR2 is SVGAGI. This CDR3 has 11 residues. The V and J ends lost 6 bases and 7 bases respectively, with 8 bases between them. The CDR3 coding sequence is TGTGCCAGCAGCCAGGGGTATACGCAGTATTTT. Amino acid sequence: CASSQGYTQYF.

This clonotype was seen at least ten times. V is TRBV27 and J is TRBJ2-1; the match to TRBD2 covers 11 bases. CDR3 size: 16 residues. Per the germline V gene, CDR1 is MNHEY and CDR2 is SMNVEV (reference sequence). The V gene end was trimmed by 3 bases and the J gene end by 9 bases; junction bases not matched to a gene: 10. CDR3 nucleotides: TGTGCCAGCAGTTTCTTCACTAGCGGGAGTTCAAGTGAGCAGTTCTTC. Translating gives CASSFFTSGSSSEQFF.

The chain joins TRBV6-6 to TRBJ1-3; D might be TRBD1 (5 bases). The germline CDR1 and CDR2 sequences are MNHNY and SVGAGI (reference sequence). Trimming removed 2 bases from V and 9 bases from J, with 14 bases in between. The CDR3 sequence is 14 residues long. The CDR3 DNA is TGTGCCAGCAGTTACGGCGGGACTTCAGGCACCATATATTTT. Its protein is CASSYGGTSGTIYF.

This clonotype was observed at least ten times. The V gene is TRBV29-1, the J gene TRBJ2-1; 9 bases align to TRBD1. The V gene end was trimmed by 7 bases and the J gene end by 7 bases; junction bases not matched to a gene: 5. Germline V gives CDR1 SQVTM, CDR2 ANQGSEA. This CDR3 is 12 amino acids long. In nucleotides, the CDR3 is TGCAGCGGTAAACAGGGGGCAAATGAGCAGTTCTTC. It specifies CSGKQGANEQFF.

This clonotype was counted ten times or more. The chain recombines TRBV5-6 with TRBJ1-1; 9 positions agree with TRBD1. This CDR3 has 17 amino acids. The V gene's germline CDR1 is SGHDT and CDR2 YYEEEE. V lost 6 bases, J lost 3 bases, and 15 bases stayed unmatched. CDR3 amino acids: CASTLVWTGAGDTEAFF. CDR3 DNA sequence: TGTGCCAGCACCCTGGTTTGGACAGGGGCCGGGGACACTGAAGCTTTCTTT. The entire variable domain, with the rest obtained from reference TRBV5-6 and TRBJ1-1, is as follows: DAGVTQSPTHLIKTRGQQVTLRCSPKSGHDTVSWYQQALGQGPQFIFQYYEEEERQRGNFPDRFSGHQFPNYSSELNVNALLLGDSALYLCASTLVWTGAGDTEAFFGQGTRLTVV.

A few counts support this clonotype. The chain employs TRBV29-1 and TRBJ2-5; no definite D call. This CDR3 contains 12 residues. V lost 2 bases to trimming and J lost 6 bases, with 10 bases between them. Germline lookup yields CDR1 SQVTM and CDR2 ANQGSEA. CDR3 sequence: CSVERSRQTQYF. CDR3 DNA sequence: TGCAGCGTTGAAAGGAGTAGGCAGACCCAGTACTTC.

This clonotype has only a few counts. This chain links TRBV12-3 or TRBV12-4 with TRBJ2-4; 8 positions match TRBD1. Trimming at V came to 6 bases and at J to 3 bases, leaving 22 bases not matched to a gene. This CDR3 contains 20 residues. CDR3 sequence (DNA): TGTGCCAGCAGCTTAAGGTCCGGGTTCGGGACAGGAGAACTCAAAAACATTCAGTACTTC. Translated, it gives CASSLRSGFGTGELKNIQYF.

This clonotype was recorded many times. The chain couples TRBV5-1 to TRBJ2-5; D call uncertain. Germline CDR1 SGHRS, CDR2 YFSETQ. The CDR3 consists of 16 residues. Trimming cost V 0 bases and J 5 bases, with 17 bases left between them. The CDR3: CASSLGTRSSSETQYF. CDR3 nucleotides: TGCGCCAGCAGCTTGGGCACACGCTCGTCCTCGGAGACCCAGTACTTC.

This clonotype occurred a few times. This chain connects TRBV28 to TRBJ1-5, with 7 bases aligning to TRBD1. The CDR3 totals 15 residues. Germline V lookup: CDR1 MDHEN, CDR2 SYDVKM. The ends lost 2 bases at V and 7 bases at J; junction bases unmatched: 8. The CDR3 loop reads CASSLPSAGGQPQHF. CDR3 DNA: TGTGCCAGCAGTTTACCCTCGGCAGGGGGGCAGCCCCAGCATTTT.

This clonotype was detected only a few times. The junction and the germline gene differ at one end; a read error may be behind it. The V gene is TRBV18, the J gene TRBJ2-1, with 9 bases matching TRBD1. The CDR3 covers 14 residues. The germline gives CDR1 KGHSH, CDR2 LQKENI. The CDR3 DNA is TGCGCCAGCTCGTCCGGGACAGGGAGCAATGAGCAGTTCTTC. Translation: CASSSGTGSNEQFF.

This clonotype was detected many times. The chain couples TRBV20-1 to TRBJ2-1, with 7 bases lining up with TRBD2. The CDR3 covers 12 residues. Germline V gene data show CDR1 as DFQATT and CDR2 as SNEGSKA (reference sequence). The ends lost 6 bases at V and 6 bases at J; junction bases unmatched: 5. CDR3 DNA: TGCAGTGCGGGGGGGATGTCCAATGAGCAGTTCTTC. Its protein is CSAGGMSNEQFF.

This clonotype has just a few counts. The chain combines TRBV10-3 with TRBJ1-5, with 7 bases identical to TRBD1. This CDR3 comprises 14 residues. With V trimmed by 4 bases and J by 4 bases, 4 bases remained unmatched. CDR1 and CDR2 (germline): ENHRY, SYGVKD. The DNA for the CDR3 is TGTGCCATCAGTGCCCGGGACAGTAATCAGCCCCAGCATTTT. It yields the protein CAISARDSNQPQHF.

This chain connects TRBV10-2 to TRBJ2-5; D is unclear. CDR3 size: 12 residues. Per germline, CDR1 WSHSY and CDR2 SAAADI. Between the trimmed V and J ends, which lost 6 bases and 6 bases, there was a span of 11 bases. The CDR3 protein is CASSDRVKTQYF. The CDR3 coding sequence is TGCGCCAGCAGCGACCGGGTGAAGACCCAGTACTTC.